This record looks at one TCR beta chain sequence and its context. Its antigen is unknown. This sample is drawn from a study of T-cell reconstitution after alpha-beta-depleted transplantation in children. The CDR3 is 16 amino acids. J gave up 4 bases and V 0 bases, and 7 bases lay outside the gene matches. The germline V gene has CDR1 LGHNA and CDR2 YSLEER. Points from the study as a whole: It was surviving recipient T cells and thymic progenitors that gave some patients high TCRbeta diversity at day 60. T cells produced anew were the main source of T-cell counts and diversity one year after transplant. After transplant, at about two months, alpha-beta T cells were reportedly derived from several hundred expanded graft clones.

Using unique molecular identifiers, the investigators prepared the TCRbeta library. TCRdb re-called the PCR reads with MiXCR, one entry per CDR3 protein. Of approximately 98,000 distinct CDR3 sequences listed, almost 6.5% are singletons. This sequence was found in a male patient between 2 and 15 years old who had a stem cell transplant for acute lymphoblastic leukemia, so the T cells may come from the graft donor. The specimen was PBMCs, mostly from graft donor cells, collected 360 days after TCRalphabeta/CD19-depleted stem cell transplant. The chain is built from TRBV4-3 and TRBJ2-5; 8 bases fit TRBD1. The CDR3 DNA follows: TGCGCCAGCAGCCAAGACTTCTCAGGGGGCGGAGAGACCCAGTACTTC. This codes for CASSQDFSGGGETQYF.